This entry features one TCR beta chain sequence. Its antigen remains unknown. V lost 1 base, J lost 1 base, and 11 bases lay in between. The CDR3 has 15 amino acids. CDR1 and CDR2 (germline): SGHTA, FQGNSA. The Oncomine TCR Beta short-read assay sequenced DNA from cultured CD4+ T cells. MiXCR, applied by TCRdb to the PCR reads, yields one record per CDR3 protein. The sample yields 15,000 to 17,000 distinct CDR3 sequences, 73% seen once. Treatment specified: approximately nine-day PBMC culture with coronavirus spike peptide pools or control peptides (ViraFEST assay). Days 3 and 7 were when half the medium was replaced with fresh IL-2 medium. The data were obtained in a study of vaccination and CD4 T cells after COVID-19. At the level of the study: Six men and four women formed the convalescents, two being Hispanic. Stimulation used overlapping spike peptides from SARS-CoV-2, HCoV-NL63, HCoV-OC43 and HCoV-229E. Control cultures, each given a CEFX pool, an HIV-1 Nef pool, or no peptide, were included.

V usage is TRBV7-2 and J usage is TRBJ2-7; a possible D gene is TRBD2 (6 bases). Sequences were obtained from CD4+ T cells from blood, cultured in vitro. This clonotype was sampled from a human donor who had recovered from COVID-19. CDR3 residues: CASSLDAGPSYEQYF. In DNA form, the CDR3 reads TGTGCCAGCAGCTTAGATGCGGGACCGTCCTACGAGCAGTACTTC.